Below, 23 T cell receptor beta chains from the same sample are listed, as sequenced in a study of T cell repertoires in aging, cancer and after chemotherapy. Rearranged V-D-J TRB sequences were amplified with a mixed TRB-A/B primer pool. In TCRdb, the multiplex PCR reads were re-called with MiXCR into one record per CDR3 protein. In the table there are some 8,000 distinct CDR3 sequences, around 30% of which are singletons. Amplification of TCR beta used genomic DNA extracted from peripheral blood. The sample consisted of blood. These receptors all stem from a human donor in good health.

V and J are TRBV6-4 and TRBJ1-6, with D uncertain. The ends were cut back, 3 bases at V and 7 bases at J, with 7 bases in the middle. This CDR3 has 13 amino acids. Germline values: CDR1 MRHNA, CDR2 SNTAGT. The CDR3, as DNA: TGTGCCAGCAGTGAGGCCCGAAATTCACCCCTCCACTTT. Translated: CASSEARNSPLHF.

Only a few counts were recorded for this clonotype. The rearrangement joins TRBV10-3 to TRBJ2-3, with D perhaps TRBD1 (6 bases). V was trimmed by 2 bases and J by 3 bases, leaving 9 bases between them. Looked up from germline, CDR1 is ENHRY and CDR2 is SYGVKD. The CDR3 runs 14 residues. The CDR3 DNA follows: TGTGCCATCAGTGAGGGCAGGGGAACAGATACGCAGTATTTT. Amino acid sequence: CAISEGRGTDTQYF.

This chain joins TRBV5-6 and TRBJ2-7, with a possible D match to TRBD1 (6 bases). This CDR3 has 13 amino acids. V was shortened by 6 bases and J by 4 bases, with 14 bases between the two germline ends. The germline gives CDR1 SGHDT, CDR2 YYEEEE. The CDR3 protein is CASTQGNQYEQYF. CDR3 DNA sequence: TGTGCCAGCACGCAGGGGAATCAATACGAGCAGTACTTC.

As regards this clonotype: Since a much larger clone is just one base distant, this may be a read error. The rearrangement links TRBV18 to TRBJ2-6, with 7 bases matching TRBD1. CDR3 length: 15 residues. Germline assignment: CDR1 KGHSH and CDR2 LQKENI. The CDR3 nucleotides are TGTACCAGCTCACCGACAGGGTCCGGGGCCAACGTCCTGACTTTC. Protein product: CTSSPTGSGANVLTF.

V usage is TRBV18 and J usage is TRBJ2-1; D may be TRBD2 (6 bases). Germline V lookup: CDR1 KGHSH, CDR2 LQKENI. Trimming left V 3 bases short and J 0 bases short, with 9 bases between. CDR3 length equals 15 residues. This chain's CDR3 is CASSPDGSSYNEQFF. The CDR3 nucleotides are TGTGCCAGCTCACCGGACGGGAGCTCCTACAATGAGCAGTTCTTC. The complete variable domain, with remaining parts taken from reference TRBV18 and TRBJ2-1, reads NAGVMQNPRHLVRRRGQEARLRCSPMKGHSHVYWYRQLPEEGLKFMVYLQKENIIDESGMPKERFSAEFPKEGPSILRIQQVVRGDSAAYFCASSPDGSSYNEQFFGPGTRLTVL.

With respect to this clonotype: One base away lies a much larger clone, so this may be a sequencing read error. The V and J genes are TRBV29-1 and TRBJ2-7; 8 bases are a match to TRBD2. The CDR3 totals 13 residues. CDR1 and CDR2 from the germline V gene are SQVTM and ANQGSEA. V shed 7 bases, J shed 3 bases, and the junction held 8 bases outside the gene matches. The CDR3 spells CSAGGGANYEQYF. In nucleotides, the CDR3 is TGCAGCGCCGGGGGGGGGGCGAACTACGAGCAGTACTTC.

This clonotype was picked up a small number of times. The chain couples TRBV7-9 to TRBJ1-6; perhaps TRBD1 as D (6 bases). Germline CDR1 is SEHNR and CDR2 is FQNEAQ (reference sequence). This CDR3 contains 17 residues. V lost 1 base and J 8 bases, leaving 18 bases between the germline ends. CDR3 residues: CASSLGDTFFGDSPLHF. Here the CDR3 DNA reads TGTGCCAGCAGCTTAGGGGACACATTTTTTGGGGATTCACCCCTCCACTTT. Filled out from reference TRBV7-9 and TRBJ1-6, the complete variable domain reads DTGVSQNPRHKITKRGQNVTFRCDPISEHNRLYWYRQTLGQGPEFLTYFQNEAQLEKSRLLSDRFSAERPKGSFSTLEIQRTEQGDSAMYLCASSLGDTFFGDSPLHFGNGTRLTVT.

V and J are TRBV6-1 and TRBJ1-6; 9 bases map to TRBD1. In germline, CDR1 is MNHNS, CDR2 SASEGT. CDR3 length: 15 residues. V dropped 5 bases and J dropped 9; count of bases not matched to a gene: 8. CDR3 nucleotide sequence: TGTGCCAGCAGTACTCGGACAGGGGAGAGTTCACCCCTCCACTTT. Translated, it gives CASSTRTGESSPLHF.

About this clonotype: Sequence at one end of the junction differs from germline and may be a read error. V and J are TRBV19 and TRBJ1-5; D remains ambiguous. This CDR3 is built from 13 residues. Germline CDR1 LNHDA, CDR2 SQIVND (reference sequence). Written as DNA, the CDR3 is TGTGACAGTAGTATACAAGGGAATCAGCCACAGCATTTT. This gives the protein CDSSIQGNQPQHF.

This sequence joins TRBV6-5 and TRBJ1-2, with D uncertain. CDR3 length: 16 amino acids. Germline V gene sequence: CDR1 MNHEY, CDR2 SVGAGI. Trimming took off 5 bases at V and 3 bases at J, with 19 bases between the two ends. Here the CDR3 DNA reads TGTGCCAGCAGTGAAACTTTTCTGGGGTGGGACTATGGCTACACCTTC. This sequence encodes CASSETFLGWDYGYTF.

This clonotype came up a few times. The rearrangement links TRBV7-9 to TRBJ2-3, with 10 bases lining up with TRBD2. The CDR3 totals 17 residues. V lost 5 bases to trimming and J lost 6 bases; unmatched junction nucleotides: 14. CDR1 is SEHNR and CDR2 is FQNEAQ in the germline V gene (reference sequence). CDR3 sequence: CASSPSLAGLALDTQYF. For the CDR3, the DNA is TGTGCCAGCAGCCCCTCACTAGCGGGGTTGGCATTGGATACGCAGTATTTT.

There are a few counts of this clonotype. V and J are TRBV13 and TRBJ1-6; the D is unclear. Trimming stripped 0 bases from V and 10 bases from J, with 10 bases between. Germline-derived CDR1 and CDR2 are PRHDT and FYEKMQ (reference sequence). The CDR3 runs to 14 residues. This chain's CDR3 is CASSLGGNQSPLHF. CDR3 nucleotide sequence: TGTGCCAGCAGCTTAGGAGGGAATCAGTCACCCCTCCACTTT.

In this sample, this clonotype turned up a few times. The chain couples TRBV30 to TRBJ1-3; D gene uncertain. CDR1 and CDR2 from the germline V gene are GTSNPN and SVGIG (reference sequence). The ends were cut back, 5 bases at V and 3 bases at J, with 8 bases in the middle. This CDR3 is built from 12 residues. The CDR3 sequence is CAWEGGGNTIYF. The DNA for the CDR3 is TGTGCCTGGGAAGGAGGTGGAAACACCATATATTTT.

Only a few counts were recorded for this clonotype. This rearrangement joins TRBV27 to TRBJ2-7; 8 bases match TRBD2. The CDR3 covers 18 residues. V was pared by 5 bases and J by 0 bases, with 15 bases of the junction left unmatched. Germline V lookup: CDR1 MNHEY, CDR2 SMNVEV (reference sequence). In DNA form, the CDR3 reads TGTGCCAGCAGTCCCATTTGGGAAAGCGGGGGCTCCTCCTACGAGCAGTACTTC. Translation: CASSPIWESGGSSYEQYF.

The genes are TRBV6-5 and TRBJ1-6; 10 nucleotides agree with TRBD1. V trimming: 6 bases; J trimming: 5 bases; junction bases outside the gene matches: 4. Germline V gene sequence: CDR1 MNHEY, CDR2 SVGAGI. CDR3 length: 15 amino acids. CDR3 nucleotide sequence: TGTGCCAGCAGCACGACAGGGGGCAATAATTCACCCCTCCACTTT. As protein: CASSTTGGNNSPLHF.

Judged by abundance, this clonotype is medium-sized. This sequence joins TRBV6-5 and TRBJ2-7; 12 positions agree with TRBD2. Germline assignment: CDR1 MNHEY and CDR2 SVGAGI. The trim removed 0 bases at V and 4 bases at J, leaving 10 bases unmatched. CDR3 length equals 18 residues. The CDR3 nucleotides are TGTGCCAGCAGTTACTCACAGCCTAGCGGGGGGGGCTTTTACGAGCAGTACTTC. It specifies CASSYSQPSGGGFYEQYF.

This clonotype was counted a few times. The chain is built from TRBV13 and TRBJ2-1, with 12 bases fitting TRBD2. Germline V gives CDR1 PRHDT, CDR2 FYEKMQ (reference sequence). V shed 6 bases and J 1 base; nucleotides not matched to a gene: 7. The CDR3 is made up of 17 amino acids. Here the CDR3 DNA reads TGTGCCAGCAGTTTGTCTAGCGGGGGGGTTTCCTACAATGAGCAGTTCTTC. Encoded protein: CASSLSSGGVSYNEQFF.

This clonotype showed up just a few times. The chain has TRBV6-6 and TRBJ1-2; 11 nucleotides match TRBD1. The length of the CDR3 is 15 residues. Germline trimming cut 2 bases from V and 7 bases from J; bases unmatched to any gene: 6. The germline gives CDR1 MNHNY, CDR2 SVGAGI (reference sequence). CDR3 coding DNA: TGTGCCAGCAGTTACCCGGACAGGGGGCTGGGTGGCTACACCTTC. Translated: CASSYPDRGLGGYTF.

The gene calls are TRBV12-3 or TRBV12-4 and TRBJ1-6, with D unresolved. The length of the CDR3 is 12 residues. V dropped 6 bases and J dropped 10 bases, with 10 bases sitting between them. The CDR3 DNA sequence: TGTGCCAGCAGGCTCCTAGGGTCACCCCTCCACTTT. Translated: CASRLLGSPLHF.

The chain has TRBV29-1 and TRBJ2-5; D tentatively reads TRBD1 or TRBD2 (5 bases each). This CDR3 has 12 residues. Germline CDR1 reads SQVTM; CDR2 reads ANQGSEA. Trimming shortened V by 7 bases and J by 5 bases, and 14 bases separated the two germline ends. CDR3 nucleotide sequence: TGCAGCGGGGGTGGGGACGGGGAGACCCAGTACTTC. Encoded protein: CSGGGDGETQYF. Complete variable domain (other parts from reference TRBV29-1 and TRBJ2-5): SAVISQKPSRDICQRGTSLTIQCQVDSQVTMMFWYRQQPGQSLTLIATANQGSEATYESGFVIDKFPISRPNLTFSTLTVSNMSPEDSSIYLCSGGGDGETQYFGPGTRLLVL.

The sample holds a few counts of this clonotype. V usage is TRBV6-1 and J usage is TRBJ2-7; 9 bases map to TRBD1. Trimming cost V 6 bases and J 4 bases; bases outside gene matches: 7. The CDR3 is made up of 14 amino acids. Germline V gene lookup returns CDR1 MNHNS and CDR2 SASEGT. The CDR3 nucleotides are TGTGCCAGCAGACAACAGGGGGCAGGGTACGAGCAGTACTTC. Translated, it gives CASRQQGAGYEQYF.

The chain combines TRBV6-5 with TRBJ2-2; D unclear. The CDR3 covers 13 residues. The germline gives CDR1 MNHEY, CDR2 SVGAGI. V lost 10 bases and J lost 5, with 14 bases in between. This CDR3 reads CATRLGITGELFF. As DNA, the CDR3 is TGTGCCACCAGGTTGGGAATAACCGGGGAGCTGTTTTTT.

This chain links TRBV4-3 with TRBJ2-3, with a tentative D call TRBD1 (6 bases). Germline-derived CDR1 and CDR2 are LGHNA and YSLEER. The ends were cut back, 3 bases at V and 2 bases at J, with 21 bases in the middle. The CDR3 sequence is 18 residues long. CDR3 nucleotides: TGCGCCAGCAGCCATTACAGGGTGTTGGAGACCTCCACAGATACGCAGTATTTT. Amino acids: CASSHYRVLETSTDTQYF.